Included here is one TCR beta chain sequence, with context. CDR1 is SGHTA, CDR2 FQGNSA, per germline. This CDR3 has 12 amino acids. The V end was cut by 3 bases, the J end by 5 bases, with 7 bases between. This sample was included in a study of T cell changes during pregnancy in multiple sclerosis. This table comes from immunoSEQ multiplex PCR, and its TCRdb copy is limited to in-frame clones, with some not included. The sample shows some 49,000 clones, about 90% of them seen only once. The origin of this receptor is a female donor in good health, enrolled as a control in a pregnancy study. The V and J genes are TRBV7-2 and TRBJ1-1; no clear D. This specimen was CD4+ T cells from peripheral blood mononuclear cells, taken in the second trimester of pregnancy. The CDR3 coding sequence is TGTGCCAGCAGCTTTTATAGTACTGAAGCTTTCTTT. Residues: CASSFYSTEAFF.